The entry that follows covers one T cell receptor beta chain sequence. Its antigen remains undetermined. No base quality information exists; no much larger clone differs at one position. These data come from a study of blood T cell repertoires in COVID-19 (dated by TCRdb to about 2020). Background for the entire study: Samples from collaborators originated in the United States, Italy and Spain and spanned both the acute and convalescent phases of COVID-19. The prospective study material was composed of cDNA or gDNA derived from T cells, B-cell-depleted T cells, or PBMCs. Subjects who had been exposed to COVID-19, were actively infected with it, or had recovered from it provided the deeply sampled blood TCRbeta repertoires that made up the dataset. The repertoires were made available in a free public database intended to serve as a resource for research on the immune response to SARS-CoV-2. Samples came from the ongoing ImmuneRACE study (first 160 participants) plus 1,254 subjects from 6 global collaborators. A de-identified subject ID, COVID-19 status, age in years and sex were almost always included in the sample metadata. HLA class I and class II types, where available, came from metadata supplied by the sample provider rather than from assay-based typing.

The CDR3 has 13 amino acids, counting the end cysteine and phenylalanine. Left in the record is the CDR3 DNA by itself, 39 bases read in frame from the first base. Trimming takes 0 bases from V and 7 bases from J, and the germline ends sit 7 bases apart. Taken from the germline V gene, the CDR1 and CDR2 loops are ENHRY and SYGVKD. The immunoSEQ Assay, a bias-controlled multiplex PCR, was used to amplify TCRbeta CDR3 regions from genomic DNA. In the original analysis: The number of nucleated cells in each sample was estimated by amplification of reference gene primers within the assay. To quantify the absolute abundance of each unique TCRbeta CDR3 rearrangement, sequence reads were collapsed and filtered. For each sample, productive Simpson clonality was calculated by taking the square root of Simpson's diversity index across productive rearrangements. Imported from immuneACCESS, the table was reduced by TCRdb to in-frame sequences with V and J called. These copies leave out some clones; in studies compared against another copy, an unresolved V gene accounts for under half, and the cause of the remainder is not known. D and trimming were read from the DNA, whereas the V and J calls and clone size are those reported in that table. The sample has approximately 300,000 clones on record, around 90% of them singletons. The top ten hold 2% to 2.5% of the sample.

Overall results and qualifications from the work: The quantity of clinical and demographic metadata differed by source and by participant and was supplied without curation.

Another Seattle source contributed samples from volunteer blood donors who had recovered from COVID-19. The collaborating institutions used their own protocols to collect whole blood in K2EDTA tubes. For TCRbeta analysis, collaborators shipped samples as frozen whole blood, isolated PBMCs, or DNA extracted from either of those sample types. This chain is built from TRBV10-3 and TRBJ2-1; TRBD2 is a weak D gene call, 6 bases matching. This TCR derives from a woman between 50 and 59 years old who had recovered from COVID-19. The sequenced sample consisted of peripheral blood. The DNA is TGTGCCATCAGTGAGTCGCGGGGAAATGAGCAGTTCTTC. It translates as CAISESRGNEQFF.